Listed below are T cell receptor beta chains from one sample, sequenced in a study of OX40 agonist ivuxolimab in advanced cancers. The repertoire was sequenced with immunoSEQ multiplex PCR; TCRdb's copy has only in-frame clones and lacks some. The sample gives around 47,000 clones, around nine tenths of which show up once; roughly 13% is in the top ten. Sequenced material: CD4+ or CD8+ T cells sorted from blood, taken in a trial of the OX40 agonist ivuxolimab. These receptors were collected from an adult with an advanced solid tumor such as melanoma, head and neck, liver or kidney cancer. Both conserved end residues are part of each CDR3. Fields, in order: D gene, V gene, clone size, J gene, CDR3 protein, CDR3 DNA. D genes are given only for firm matches. Size values are once, few and many counts, or a class for expanded clones, and some rows have none.

D: TRBD1; V: TRBV7-9; size: NA; J: TRBJ2-7; CDR3: CASSPRDSPTEQYF; DNA: TGTGCCAGCAGCCCTCGGGACAGCCCTACCGAGCAGTACTTC
D: TRBD1; V: TRBV4-1; size: once; J: TRBJ1-1; CDR3: CASSLLGQGGSEAFF; DNA: TGCGCCAGCAGCCTCCTGGGACAGGGAGGATCTGAAGCTTTCTTT
D: NA; V: TRBV6-6; size: once; J: TRBJ2-1; CDR3: CASSPQGDEQFF; DNA: TGTGCCAGCAGTCCACAAGGGGATGAGCAGTTCTTC
D: TRBD1; V: TRBV5-1; size: NA; J: TRBJ2-7; CDR3: CASSNPGQGYEQYF; DNA: TGCGCCAGCAGCAACCCGGGACAGGGGTACGAGCAGTACTTC
D: NA; V: TRBV6-1; size: NA; J: TRBJ1-1; CDR3: CASSPPLNTEAFF; DNA: TGTGCCAGCAGCCCCCCCCTGAACACTGAAGCTTTCTTT
D: NA; V: TRBV29-1; size: NA; J: TRBJ2-3; CDR3: CSVEGAGATDTQYF; DNA: TGCAGCGTTGAGGGGGCAGGGGCTACAGATACGCAGTATTTT
D: NA; V: TRBV28; size: NA; J: TRBJ1-6; CDR3: CASSLYGQWGYNSPLHF; DNA: TGTGCCAGCAGTTTGTATGGACAGTGGGGCTATAATTCACCCCTCCACTTT
D: NA; V: TRBV4-3; size: NA; J: TRBJ2-7; CDR3: CASSQDQRGGPYEQYF; DNA: TGCGCCAGCAGCCAAGATCAGAGGGGGGGACCCTACGAGCAGTACTTC
D: NA; V: TRBV15; size: NA; J: TRBJ2-1; CDR3: CATNPGQAIHEQFF; DNA: TGTGCCACCAATCCGGGACAAGCTATACATGAGCAGTTCTTC
D: TRBD1; V: TRBV30; size: once; J: TRBJ1-2; CDR3: CAWSEGQGAYGYTF; DNA: TGTGCCTGGAGTGAGGGACAGGGAGCATACGGCTACACCTTC
D: NA; V: TRBV4-1; size: NA; J: TRBJ1-2; CDR3: CASSLGAGPNYGYTF; DNA: TGCGCCAGCAGCCTAGGAGCGGGGCCCAACTATGGCTACACCTTC
D: TRBD2; V: TRBV15; size: NA; J: TRBJ2-5; CDR3: CATSREGLARQETQYF; DNA: TGTGCCACCAGCAGGGAGGGACTAGCGAGACAAGAGACCCAGTACTTC
D: NA; V: TRBV30; size: NA; J: TRBJ1-2; CDR3: CAWSTGVSLADGYTF; DNA: TGTGCCTGGAGTACCGGAGTCTCCCTCGCAGATGGCTACACCTTC
D: NA; V: TRBV25-1; size: NA; J: TRBJ1-1; CDR3: CASSVWGSDTEAFF; DNA: TGTGCCAGCAGTGTATGGGGGTCGGACACTGAAGCTTTCTTT
D: TRBD1; V: TRBV5-1; size: NA; J: TRBJ2-7; CDR3: CASSLSGQGTHEQYF; DNA: TGCGCCAGCAGCTTGTCGGGACAGGGGACCCACGAGCAGTACTTC
D: NA; V: TRBV19; size: NA; J: TRBJ1-2; CDR3: CASTISGANYGYTF; DNA: TGTGCCAGTACTATCTCAGGAGCTAACTATGGCTACACCTTC
D: NA; V: TRBV27; size: NA; J: TRBJ1-1; CDR3: CASSARLANTEAFF; DNA: TGTGCCAGCAGTGCACGTCTGGCGAACACTGAAGCTTTCTTT
D: NA; V: TRBV5-6; size: once; J: TRBJ1-1; CDR3: CASSFSRTVNTEAFF; DNA: TGTGCCAGCAGCTTCTCGAGGACAGTGAACACTGAAGCTTTCTTT
D: NA; V: TRBV2; size: NA; J: TRBJ1-6; CDR3: CASKWEGESSLHF; DNA: TGTGCCAGCAAGTGGGAGGGGGAGAGTTCCCTCCACTTT
D: NA; V: TRBV7-6; size: NA; J: TRBJ2-7; CDR3: CASSLGRGQGYEQYF; DNA: TGTGCCAGCAGCCTAGGACGGGGGCAAGGCTACGAGCAGTACTTC
D: NA; V: TRBV30; size: NA; J: TRBJ2-7; CDR3: CAWTGASSYEQYF; DNA: TGTGCCTGGACTGGTGCCAGCTCCTACGAGCAGTACTTC
D: NA; V: TRBV10-2; size: NA; J: TRBJ2-2; CDR3: CASMARDTGELFF; DNA: TGCGCCAGCATGGCCAGGGATACCGGGGAGCTGTTTTTT
D: TRBD1; V: TRBV19; size: NA; J: TRBJ1-2; CDR3: CASLRGDYGYTF; DNA: TGTGCCAGCCTCAGGGGGGACTATGGCTACACCTTC
D: NA; V: TRBV19; size: NA; J: TRBJ1-2; CDR3: CASSMYSGYLSYTF; DNA: TGTGCCAGTAGTATGTATTCAGGGTACCTGAGCTACACCTTC
D: NA; V: TRBV7-6; size: NA; J: TRBJ1-5; CDR3: CASSPSRIQPQHF; DNA: TGTGCCAGCAGCCCCTCCAGGATTCAGCCCCAGCATTTT
D: NA; V: TRBV6-4; size: NA; J: TRBJ2-1; CDR3: CASSGRGYNEQFF; DNA: TGTGCCAGCAGTGGGCGAGGATACAATGAGCAGTTCTTC
D: TRBD2; V: TRBV4-1; size: NA; J: TRBJ2-5; CDR3: CASSPTSGGNQETQYF; DNA: TGCGCCAGCAGCCCGACTAGCGGGGGCAACCAAGAGACCCAGTACTTC
D: NA; V: TRBV7-9; size: NA; J: TRBJ2-2; CDR3: CASSPHTGELFF; DNA: TGTGCCAGCAGCCCGCACACCGGGGAGCTGTTTTTT
D: NA; V: TRBV2; size: once; J: TRBJ2-6; CDR3: CASSEVGSGANVLTF; DNA: TGTGCCAGCAGTGAAGTAGGGTCTGGGGCCAACGTCCTGACTTTC
D: NA; V: TRBV2; size: NA; J: TRBJ1-5; CDR3: CASSETLEGLRNQPQHF; DNA: TGTGCCAGCAGTGAAACGTTAGAGGGTCTGAGGAATCAGCCCCAGCATTTT
D: NA; V: TRBV5-1; size: NA; J: TRBJ2-3; CDR3: CASSRDITDTQYF; DNA: TGCGCCAGCAGCAGGGACATCACAGATACGCAGTATTTT
D: NA; V: TRBV7-9; size: NA; J: TRBJ1-3; CDR3: CASSNVRDFSGNTIYF; DNA: TGTGCCAGCAGCAATGTCAGGGACTTCTCTGGAAACACCATATATTTT
D: NA; V: TRBV6-5; size: NA; J: TRBJ1-1; CDR3: CASSSEGMTEAFF; DNA: TGTGCCAGCAGTTCGGAGGGGATGACTGAAGCTTTCTTT
D: NA; V: TRBV10-2; size: NA; J: TRBJ1-1; CDR3: CASSAVSANTEAFF; DNA: TGCGCCAGCAGTGCGGTTAGTGCGAACACTGAAGCTTTCTTT
D: TRBD1; V: TRBV6-5; size: NA; J: TRBJ2-2; CDR3: CASSPQGITGELFF; DNA: TGTGCCAGCAGTCCACAGGGGATCACCGGGGAGCTGTTTTTT
D: TRBD1; V: TRBV18; size: NA; J: TRBJ1-1; CDR3: CASSPSIGTGEAFF; DNA: TGTGCCAGCTCACCTAGTATAGGGACAGGCGAAGCTTTCTTT
D: NA; V: TRBV9; size: NA; J: TRBJ2-7; CDR3: CASSAGGTGAYEQYF; DNA: TGTGCCAGCAGCGCGGGGGGGACAGGAGCCTACGAGCAGTACTTC
D: NA; V: TRBV30; size: NA; J: TRBJ2-3; CDR3: CAWKDGVRGAQYF; DNA: TGTGCCTGGAAAGATGGGGTGAGGGGGGCGCAGTATTTT
D: TRBD2; V: TRBV2; size: NA; J: TRBJ2-3; CDR3: CASSDPLAGLSTDTQYF; DNA: TGTGCCAGCAGTGACCCCTTAGCGGGACTAAGCACAGATACGCAGTATTTT
D: NA; V: TRBV4-3; size: NA; J: TRBJ2-3; CDR3: CASSPRVGVFSDTQYF; DNA: TGCGCCAGCAGCCCGCGAGTGGGCGTTTTCTCAGATACGCAGTATTTT